This passage covers 22 T cell receptor beta chains from one sample sequenced in a study of cytomegalovirus exposure and HLA in healthy donors. PCR employed 60 Vbeta and 13 Jbeta primers. Method: immunoSEQ multiplex PCR; TCRdb's copy keeps in-frame clones and lacks some. This table holds 90,000 to 130,000 clones, approximately 82% found once. Sequenced material: PBMCs. All receptors derive from a man younger than 45 in good health and CMV-seropositive.

The V gene is TRBV5-4, the J gene TRBJ2-7, with TRBD1 as a possible D gene (6 bases). CDR1 is SGHNT and CDR2 is YYREEE in the germline V gene (reference sequence). V dropped 3 bases and J dropped 3 bases, with 13 bases sitting between them. The CDR3 loop spans 14 amino acids. The CDR3 reads CASSSRDISYEQYF. The CDR3 nucleotides read TGTGCCAGCAGCTCCCGGGACATAAGCTACGAGCAGTACTTC.

The chain employs TRBV29-1 and TRBJ1-2, with 8 bases identical to TRBD1. Germline CDR1 and CDR2: SQVTM and ANQGSEA. CDR3 length: 14 amino acids. Unmatched junction bases numbered 15, after V lost 8 bases and J lost 7 bases. CDR3: CSTPPQGALGGYTF. The DNA for the CDR3 is TGCAGCACCCCGCCCCAGGGGGCGCTTGGTGGCTACACCTTC.

The chain combines TRBV5-1 with TRBJ2-3; D not certain. This CDR3 has 15 amino acids. Germline lookup yields CDR1 SGHRS and CDR2 YFSETQ. The V end was cut by 1 base, the J end by 0 bases, with 9 bases between. The CDR3, as DNA: TGCGCCAGCAGCTTGTCACTCCCGAGCACAGATACGCAGTATTTT. This encodes CASSLSLPSTDTQYF.

CDR3 coding DNA: TGTGCCAGCCACTCCGGCTCCTACGAGCAGTACTTC. This codes for CASHSGSYEQYF. V is TRBV6-5 and J is TRBJ2-7; D not certain. Trimming pared 8 bases from V and 0 bases from J, leaving 8 bases between. Germline CDR1 and CDR2: MNHEY and SVGAGI. The CDR3 spans 12 residues.

The rearrangement joins TRBV21-1 to TRBJ2-3; the D call in the table, TRBD1, was not verified against the DNA. TRBV21-1 is given as a pseudogene. The CDR3 length is 18 residues. DNA for the CDR3: TGTGCCAGCAGCACATCACAGGCCCCCGGGACAGGGCCCTCAGGGTGGTATTTT. Amino acids: CASSTSQAPGTGPSGWYF.

The chain couples TRBV2 to TRBJ2-7, with a weak D call TRBD1 (5 bases). This CDR3 comprises 12 residues. V lost 5 bases, J lost 4 bases, and 9 bases lay in between. Germline V gives CDR1 SNHLY, CDR2 FYNNEI. The CDR3 reads CASSPQGYEQYV. For the CDR3, the DNA is TGTGCCAGCAGTCCCCAGGGTTACGAGCAGTACGTC.

The CDR3 is CPRLGGSVEQYV. The CDR3 DNA reads as TGTCCGCGGCTAGGAGGGTCTGTCGAGCAGTACGTC. J is TRBJ2-7 and V is TRBV19; D is possibly TRBD2 (6 bases). Germline assignment: CDR1 LNHDA and CDR2 SQIVND (reference sequence). This CDR3 contains 12 residues.

Only a few counts were recorded for this clone. DNA for the CDR3: TGCAGCGTTGACCGGACAGCTGATACGCAGTATTTT. It is translated as CSVDRTADTQYF. V and J are TRBV29-1 and TRBJ2-3, with a tentative D call TRBD1 (6 bases). V shed 3 bases and J shed 6 bases, with 10 bases lying between them. Germline V gene lookup returns CDR1 SQVTM and CDR2 ANQGSEA. CDR3 length: 12 residues.

V usage is TRBV5-1 and J usage is TRBJ1-3; 7 bases are a match to TRBD1. The CDR3 is 15 amino acids. The V segment lost 4 bases and the J segment 4 bases; nucleotides outside the gene matches: 8. Germline lookup yields CDR1 SGHRS and CDR2 YFSETQ. The CDR3 loop is CASSPDRLRGNTIYF. Here the CDR3 DNA reads TGCGCCAGCAGCCCGGACAGGCTGAGGGGAAACACCATATATTTT.

This clone was recorded only once. The V call is TRBV5-1, the J call TRBJ2-5; D may be TRBD2 (5 bases). The germline V and J ends were trimmed by 0 bases and 7 bases, with 16 bases remaining between them. Germline assignment: CDR1 SGHRS and CDR2 YFSETQ. The CDR3 loop spans 15 amino acids. CDR3 DNA sequence: TGCGCCAGCAGCTTGGAAGACTCAAGACGGGGGACCCAGTACTTC. Amino acids: CASSLEDSRRGTQYF. Combining the CDR3 with reference TRBV5-1 and TRBJ2-5 gives the whole variable domain KAGVTQTPRYLIKTRGQQVTLSCSPISGHRSVSWYQQTPGQGLQFLFEYFSETQRNKGNFPGRFSGRQFSNSRSEMNVSTLELGDSALYLCASSLEDSRRGTQYFGPGTRLLVL.

The CDR3 nucleotides are TGTGCCACCAGCAGAGGACAGGTATCCGGGGAGCTGTTTTTT. It codes for CATSRGQVSGELFF. J is TRBJ2-2 and V is TRBV15, with D tentatively TRBD1 (6 bases). Trimming took 1 base from V and 6 from J, leaving 9 bases between them. Per germline, CDR1 LNHNV and CDR2 YYDKDF (reference sequence). This CDR3 comprises 14 residues.

This clone turned up a few times. V gene TRBV21-1 combines with J gene TRBJ2-7; the tabulated D call, TRBD2, remains unverified against the DNA. TRBV21-1 is given as a pseudogene. The CDR3 spans 15 residues. CDR3 sequence (DNA): TGTGCCAGCAGCATACGGGGTTCCCTCTCCTACGAGCAGTACTTC. Translation: CASSIRGSLSYEQYF.

This chain connects TRBV19 to TRBJ1-5, with 7 bases fitting TRBD1. Losses at the gene ends were 8 bases for V and 6 bases for J; bases not matched to a gene: 7. This CDR3 contains 13 residues. From germline, CDR1 is LNHDA and CDR2 SQIVND (reference sequence). CDR3 DNA: TGTGCCAGTGAGGCGAACAGGGGTCAGCCCCAGCATTTT. Translating it yields CASEANRGQPQHF.

CDR3 nucleotides: TGTGCCAGCAGTTTTTTTCCTTGGGGCGGGGGGCTAGGGGAGCAGTACTTC. The encoded protein is CASSFFPWGGGLGEQYF. The V gene is TRBV27, the J gene TRBJ2-7, with 8 bases that match TRBD2. Germline values: CDR1 MNHEY, CDR2 SMNVEV (reference sequence). The CDR3 length is 17 residues. Trimming took 3 bases from V and 7 from J; bases not matched to a gene: 17.

The chain combines TRBV11-3 with TRBJ1-3, with 9 bases aligning to TRBD1. The end of the DNA aligns better with TRBJ2-2, so the J call may be wrong. Germline V gene data show CDR1 as SGHNT and CDR2 as YENEEA. The CDR3 runs to 15 residues. The CDR3 DNA sequence: TGTGCCAGCAGCTCGGGACAGGGGAACACCGGGGAGCTGTTTTTT. It is translated as CASSSGQGNTGELFF.

This chain uses TRBV18 with TRBJ2-2; 7 bases agree with TRBD2. The CDR3 runs 16 residues. After removal of 2 bases from V and 2 bases from J, the junction contained 5 bases not matched to a gene. CDR1 is KGHSH and CDR2 is LQKENI in the germline V gene. This chain's CDR3 is CASSPTGGRNTGELFF. CDR3 DNA: TGTGCCAGCTCACCAACGGGCGGGAGAAACACCGGGGAGCTGTTTTTT. Supplemented by reference TRBV18 and TRBJ2-2, the full variable domain reads NAGVMQNPRHLVRRRGQEARLRCSPMKGHSHVYWYRQLPEEGLKFMVYLQKENIIDESGMPKERFSAEFPKEGPSILRIQQVVRGDSAAYFCASSPTGGRNTGELFFGEGSRLTVL.

This chain joins TRBV2 and TRBJ2-1; maybe TRBD2 (5 bases). In germline, CDR1 is SNHLY, CDR2 FYNNEI. This CDR3 contains 15 residues. V lost 3 bases, J lost 0 bases, and 9 bases lay in between. CDR3 loop: CASSETTNSYNEQFF. CDR3 sequence (DNA): TGTGCCAGCAGTGAGACTACCAACTCCTACAATGAGCAGTTCTTC.

Notes on this clone: The junction does not match germline at one end; this may be a read error. Other DNA variants within this sample encode the same CDR3. V is TRBV4-1 and J is TRBJ2-5; 10 bases align to TRBD2. Germline lookup yields CDR1 MGHRA and CDR2 YSYEKL. CDR3 size: 15 residues. The CDR3 region is CASSRRTSGQETQYF. In DNA, the CDR3 is TGCGCCAGTAGCCGTAGGACTAGCGGCCAAGAGACCCAGTACTTC.

In this sample, this clone turned up once. The chain employs TRBV28 and TRBJ2-5; TRBD2 matches 9 bases. This CDR3 comprises 14 residues. V shed 4 bases, J shed 7 bases, and the junction held 7 bases outside the gene matches. The germline V gene encodes CDR1 MDHEN and CDR2 SYDVKM. The chain's CDR3 is CASSSAGGRGTQYF. CDR3 DNA sequence: TGTGCCAGCAGTTCAGCGGGGGGCCGGGGGACCCAGTACTTC.

V gene TRBV9 combines with J gene TRBJ1-1, with D unclear. V lost 1 base and J lost 5, with 9 bases in between. Germline-derived CDR1 and CDR2 are SGDLS and YYNGEE. The CDR3 is 13 amino acids. In DNA form, the CDR3 reads TGTGCCAGCAGCGTAATCGGTAGTACTGAAGCTTTCTTT. It yields the protein CASSVIGSTEAFF.

Here the CDR3 reads CASSEVGTYYTEAFF. The CDR3 DNA follows: TGTGCCAGCAGTGAAGTCGGGACATATTACACTGAAGCTTTCTTT. The chain employs TRBV6-1 and TRBJ1-1; weak D call: TRBD1 (6 bases). V lost 1 base, J lost 3 bases, and 12 bases lay in between. Germline lookup yields CDR1 MNHNS and CDR2 SASEGT. The length of the CDR3 is 15 residues.

The V gene is TRBV27, the J gene TRBJ2-7, with no clear D. The germline V gene has CDR1 MNHEY and CDR2 SMNVEV (reference sequence). V was clipped by 6 bases and J by 5 bases, with 8 bases between them. The CDR3 runs 11 residues. The CDR3 coding sequence is TGTGCCAGCAGCCTTATCCACGAGCAGTACTTC. This sequence encodes CASSLIHEQYF.